This TCR beta chain is drawn from a study of OX40 agonist ivuxolimab in advanced cancers. Notes on the study in general: Individuals who were partial responders at 0.1-3.0 mg/kg had clonal expansion that ranked among the lowest.

A remark on this clone: Its antigen is unidentified. At one of its ends the junction is not consistent with the germline gene, which may arise from a read error.

In germline, CDR1 is MNHNS, CDR2 SASEGT. This CDR3 comprises 13 residues. Patients with a history of autoimmune disease or on systemic immunosuppression were excluded. The repertoire was sequenced with immunoSEQ multiplex PCR; TCRdb's copy has only in-frame clones and lacks some. The sample consists of about 79,000 clones, about 85% of them appearing once. This receptor was identified in an adult with an advanced solid tumor such as melanoma, head and neck, liver or kidney cancer. This rearrangement joins TRBV6-1 to TRBJ2-3, with D possibly matching TRBD1 (5 bases). Sequences were derived from CD4+ or CD8+ T cells sorted from blood, sampled in a trial of the OX40 agonist ivuxolimab. CDR3 nucleotides: TGTGCCATCAGTGAAGGGGAAGCAGATACGCAGTATTTT. Encoded protein: CAISEGEADTQYF.